This entry concerns a single T cell receptor beta chain. This sample stems from a study of blood T cell repertoires in COVID-19. Study summary: Samples of COVID-19 (acute and convalescent) were obtained from the United States, Italy and Spain.

As originally analysed: How many nucleated cells were present was estimated from reference gene primer amplification. The method was immunoSEQ multiplex PCR; TCRdb's version includes in-frame clones alone and lacks a portion of them. That table supplies the V and J calls and clone size; D and trimming were determined from the DNA. Altogether about 200,000 clones are present, about 88% being singletons, with the ten largest covering roughly a tenth. Germline CDR1 MNHNY, CDR2 SVGAGI (reference sequence). With 4 bases removed from V and 9 bases from J, the gap between germline ends came to 16 bases. There are 15 residues in the CDR3.

The TCR sequence derives from a woman aged 50 to 60 with COVID-19, enrolled during active disease. Sequences were obtained from peripheral blood. The chain links TRBV6-6 to TRBJ1-6; D is undetermined. The CDR3: CASSSGPAVTSPLHF. Here the CDR3 DNA reads TGTGCCAGCAGTTCGGGCCCAGCGGTCACTTCACCCCTCCACTTT.